Below, 5 T cell receptor beta chains from the same sample are listed, as sequenced in a study of CD8 T cells in ankylosing spondylitis. MiXCR, run by TCRdb on the 5' RACE reads, gives a single entry per CDR3 protein. The table shows 90,000 to 100,000 distinct CDR3 sequences, with about 8.6% occurring only once. The sequencing input was blood, either unsorted or a sorted T cell fraction (not recorded which). Every receptor here comes from a male donor with ankylosing spondylitis or in good health (not recorded which).

This clonotype has ten or more counts. The rearrangement joins TRBV3-1 to TRBJ2-1; no definite D call. V lost 2 bases and J lost 7, with 6 bases in between. This CDR3 region has 12 residues. Germline V gene data show CDR1 as LGHDT and CDR2 as YNNKEL (reference sequence). The CDR3 protein is CASSQPQNEQFF. DNA of the CDR3: TGTGCCAGCAGCCAACCCCAAAATGAGCAGTTCTTC.

This clonotype showed up many times. V gene TRBV20-1 combines with J gene TRBJ2-1; 8 positions match TRBD2. Germline V gene lookup returns CDR1 DFQATT and CDR2 SNEGSKA (reference sequence). Trimming took 1 base from V and 6 from J; bases not matched to a gene: 11. The CDR3 contains 16 residues. The DNA of the CDR3 is TGCAGTGCTAGAGTCAGTATCGGGAGGGCCGGCAATGAGCAGTTCTTC. The encoded protein is CSARVSIGRAGNEQFF.

The chain is built from TRBV20-1 and TRBJ2-2; either TRBD1 or TRBD2 may fit D (5 bases each). The germline V and J ends were trimmed by 6 bases and 5 bases, with 16 bases remaining between them. Germline V CDR1 and CDR2: DFQATT, SNEGSKA (reference sequence). The CDR3 runs to 14 residues. The CDR3 here is CSAPGRAGTGELFF. For the CDR3, the DNA is TGCAGTGCCCCAGGGCGGGCTGGGACCGGGGAGCTGTTTTTT.

This clonotype has a count of ten or more. The chain combines TRBV7-2 with TRBJ2-7, with D uncertain. Germline CDR1 and CDR2: SGHTA and FQGNSA. The CDR3 contains 13 residues. V was clipped by 5 bases and J by 2 bases, with 10 bases between them. The CDR3 region has the DNA TGTGCCAGCAGCACGGCACAGACCTACGAGCAGTACTTC. Translated: CASSTAQTYEQYF. Based on the CDR3 plus reference TRBV7-2 and TRBJ2-7, the full variable domain is GAGVSQSPSNKVTEKGKDVELRCDPISGHTALYWYRQSLGQGLEFLIYFQGNSAPDKSGLPSDRFSAERTGGSVSTLTIQRTQQEDSAVYLCASSTAQTYEQYFGPGTRLTVT.

This clonotype was detected ten times or more. CDR3 residues: CARTQRRSGYEQYF. CDR3 in DNA: TGCGCCAGGACCCAGCGGAGGTCGGGCTACGAGCAGTACTTC. V usage is TRBV23-1 and J usage is TRBJ2-7, with D possibly being TRBD2 (5 bases). TRBV23-1 belongs to the ORF category, with a function that is uncertain. V was clipped by 9 bases and J by 3 bases, with 18 bases between them. The CDR3 is 14 residues long.